This TCR beta chain was profiled in a study of blood T cell repertoires in COVID-19. Study at large: Spain, Italy and the United States supplied samples that represented acute and convalescent COVID-19. From T cells, B-cell-depleted T cells, or PBMCs came the material, which was cDNA or gDNA.

Profiling relied on immunoSEQ multiplex PCR, and the TCRdb table lists in-frame clones only, not all of them. The repertoire holds hundreds of thousands of clones, with roughly nine tenths as singletons. Each participant's cohort was designated according to participant-reported clinical history. What the recovered Cohort 3 donors had was two negative PCRs, clearance, or symptom resolution. Germline CDR1 and CDR2: MNHEY and SMNVEV (reference sequence). There are 15 residues in the CDR3. V was pared by 4 bases and J by 3 bases, with 15 bases between. What was sequenced was PBMCs or T cells enriched from blood (not recorded which). This sequence originates from a woman aged 30 to 39 who had recovered from COVID-19. The chain joins TRBV27 to TRBJ1-2, with D perhaps matching TRBD1 (6 bases). CDR3 coding DNA: TGTGCCAGCAGTTCCGGGACACGAGGACACTATGGCTACACCTTC. It translates to CASSSGTRGHYGYTF.